The T cell receptor (beta chain) described here comes from a study of naive and memory T cell subsets. An equimolar mix of two oligonucleotides served as the beta constant-region primer for TRBC1 and TRBC2. TCRdb itself ran the UMI-ligation and nested PCR reads through MiXCR, one entry per CDR3 protein. The sample yields roughly 140,000 distinct CDR3 sequences, about a sixth seen once. CDR3 length: 16 residues. Germline CDR1 and CDR2: SGHVT and SQSDAQ. The V and J ends lost 0 bases and 4 bases respectively, with 12 bases between them. The V and J genes are TRBV7-4 and TRBJ2-2; D possibly corresponds to TRBD2 (6 bases). This TCR derives from a human donor in good health. The specimen sequenced was naive CD4+ T cells from blood. The DNA of the CDR3 is TGTGCCAGCAGCTTAGCTATCTTAGCGGTCACCGGGGAGCTGTTTTTT. Translated, it gives CASSLAILAVTGELFF.